The 21 T cell receptor beta chains reported below all come from one sample, sequenced in a study of early T cells in non-severe SARS-CoV-2 infection. MiXCR, run by TCRdb on the 5' RACE reads, gives a single entry per CDR3 protein. The profile shows under 65,000 distinct CDR3 sequences, under 15% of them singletons. Specimen: whole blood. These receptors came from an adult who was a healthcare worker with PCR-confirmed SARS-CoV-2 infection or an uninfected control (not recorded which).

CDR3 sequence reads: CASSQGTGTGANVLTF. CDR3 in DNA: TGTGCCAGCAGCCAAGGGACAGGGACTGGGGCCAACGTCCTGACTTTC. V gene TRBV3-1 combines with J gene TRBJ2-6; 8 nucleotides agree with TRBD1. This CDR3 contains 16 residues. Per germline, CDR1 LGHDT and CDR2 YNNKEL (reference sequence). Trimming took 1 base from V and 2 from J; bases not matched to a gene: 1.

The chain has TRBV18 and TRBJ2-1; 7 nucleotides align to TRBD1. Germline trimming cut 3 bases from V and 5 bases from J; bases unmatched to any gene: 10. CDR1 and CDR2 (germline): KGHSH, LQKENI. The CDR3 runs 16 residues. CDR3 sequence reads: CASSPPKNTGDNEQFF. CDR3 coding DNA: TGTGCCAGCTCACCCCCGAAAAACACAGGGGACAATGAGCAGTTCTTC.

Note on this clonotype: It may be a read error: a sequence one base away is much more abundant. The chain couples TRBV6-2 or TRBV6-3 to TRBJ1-4; tentatively, D is TRBD1 (5 bases). The CDR3 sequence is 15 residues long. Looked up from germline, CDR1 is MNHEY and CDR2 is SVGEGT. Here the CDR3 DNA reads TGTGTCAGCAGTTACTCGGGGGCAACTAATGAAAAACTGTTTTTT. Translation gives CVSSYSGATNEKLFF.

In its sample, this clonotype was seen many times. This rearrangement joins TRBV10-1 to TRBJ2-7, with 7 bases matching TRBD1. The CDR3 length is 14 residues. Germline CDR1 and CDR2: WNHNN and SYGVQD (reference sequence). The ends lost 6 bases at V and 0 bases at J; junction bases unmatched: 5. Here the CDR3 reads CASSSGTDSYEQYF. Here the CDR3 DNA reads TGCGCCAGCAGCTCCGGGACAGACTCCTACGAGCAGTACTTC.

This clonotype was counted between two and nine times. The CDR3 sequence is CASSWGDTQYF. The CDR3 region has the DNA TGTGCCAGCAGCTGGGGGGATACGCAGTATTTT. The genes are TRBV7-2 and TRBJ2-3; D tentatively reads TRBD1 or TRBD2 (5 bases each). There are 11 residues in the CDR3. From germline, CDR1 is SGHTA and CDR2 FQGNSA. The V gene lost 4 bases and the J gene lost 6 bases, with 5 bases spanning the gap.

This clonotype was found once. This sequence joins TRBV3-1 and TRBJ1-4, with D possibly being TRBD1 (6 bases). Germline V lookup: CDR1 LGHDT, CDR2 YNNKEL (reference sequence). This CDR3 region has 14 residues. V lost 7 bases and J 8 bases, leaving 17 bases between the germline ends. The CDR3 loop reads CASNKQGSTEKLFF. CDR3 in DNA: TGTGCCAGCAACAAACAGGGATCCACCGAAAAACTGTTTTTT. The full variable domain, its missing parts supplied by reference TRBV3-1 and TRBJ1-4, is DTAVSQTPKYLVTQMGNDKSIKCEQNLGHDTMYWYKQDSKKFLKIMFSYNNKELIINETVPNRFSPKSPDKAHLNLHINSLELGDSAVYFCASNKQGSTEKLFFGSGTQLSVL.

This clonotype was seen a handful of times. The chain combines TRBV18 with TRBJ1-2, with D possibly being TRBD1 (6 bases). V was cut by 5 bases and J by 6 bases, with 16 bases left in between. The germline gives CDR1 KGHSH, CDR2 LQKENI. This CDR3 region has 14 residues. The CDR3 DNA sequence: TGTGCCAGCTCAGACTACGGACAGACTCATGGCTACACCTTC. Translation: CASSDYGQTHGYTF.

This clonotype was counted many times. The chain employs TRBV24-1 and TRBJ2-3; 9 bases fit TRBD1. CDR3 size: 18 residues. V lost 2 bases and J lost 0; bases outside the gene matches: 8. The germline gives CDR1 KGHDR, CDR2 SFDVKD. For the CDR3, the DNA is TGTGCCACCAGTGATTCGTCCGGACAGGGGAGGAGCACAGATACGCAGTATTTT. Its translation is CATSDSSGQGRSTDTQYF.

The chain combines TRBV7-6 with TRBJ1-3, with 9 bases that match TRBD1. This CDR3 is built from 15 residues. Losses at the gene ends were 2 bases for V and 6 bases for J; bases not matched to a gene: 5. From germline, CDR1 is SGHVS and CDR2 FNYEAQ. In DNA, the CDR3 is TGTGCCAGCAGCTTATGGGACAGGGCTGAAAACACCATATATTTT. This encodes CASSLWDRAENTIYF.

There are a few counts of this clonotype. The genes are TRBV9 and TRBJ2-1; TRBD2 aligns across 13 bases. CDR1 is SGDLS, CDR2 YYNGEE, per germline. The junction had 8 bases not matched to a gene; V was cut back by 4 bases and J by 7 bases. CDR3 length equals 16 residues. DNA for the CDR3: TGTGCCAGCAGCTACCAAACACTAGCGGGGGGGAATGAGCAGTTCTTC. As protein: CASSYQTLAGGNEQFF. The full variable domain, rest sourced from reference TRBV9 and TRBJ2-1, is DSGVTQTPKHLITATGQRVTLRCSPRSGDLSVYWYQQSLDQGLQFLIQYYNGEERAKGNILERFSAQQFPDLHSELNLSSLELGDSALYFCASSYQTLAGGNEQFFGPGTRLTVL.

This clonotype was recorded a few times. This rearrangement joins TRBV29-1 to TRBJ1-2; tentatively, D is TRBD1 (6 bases). Germline values: CDR1 SQVTM, CDR2 ANQGSEA. The CDR3 totals 13 residues. The V and J ends lost 8 bases and 2 bases respectively, with 15 bases between them. The CDR3 DNA follows: TGCAGCACGCTACTAACAGGGAACTATGGCTACACCTTC. Translating it yields CSTLLTGNYGYTF.

Only a few counts were recorded for this clonotype. V usage is TRBV3-1 and J usage is TRBJ2-1, with 7 bases that match TRBD2. J lost 7 bases, V lost 0 bases, and 6 bases had no gene match. The germline CDR1 and CDR2 sequences are LGHDT and YNNKEL (reference sequence). This CDR3 contains 15 residues. The CDR3 spells CASSQEGGNLNEQFF. DNA of the CDR3: TGTGCCAGCAGCCAAGAGGGGGGGAACCTAAATGAGCAGTTCTTC.

The chain combines TRBV9 with TRBJ2-7; TRBD2 matches 7 bases. The CDR3 has 12 amino acids. V lost 7 bases, J lost 3 bases, and 4 bases stayed unmatched. CDR1 is SGDLS, CDR2 YYNGEE, per germline. The CDR3 here is CASGSGGYEQYF. CDR3 sequence (DNA): TGTGCCAGCGGGTCGGGAGGCTACGAGCAGTACTTC.

This clonotype was picked up a small number of times. This chain connects TRBV12-3 or TRBV12-4 to TRBJ1-3; tentatively, D is TRBD1 (6 bases). The CDR3 contains 16 residues. V was shortened by 2 bases and J by 0 bases, with 11 bases between the two germline ends. In nucleotides, the CDR3 is TGTGCCAGCAGTTTACTCGACAGGTCCTCTGGAAACACCATATATTTT. It codes for CASSLLDRSSGNTIYF.

V usage is TRBV15 and J usage is TRBJ2-1; the D gene is possibly TRBD2 (6 bases). The CDR3 has 19 amino acids. V lost 0 bases to trimming and J lost 1 base, with 19 bases between them. The germline CDR1 and CDR2 sequences are LNHNV and YYDKDF (reference sequence). The CDR3 reads CATSRERGRLATSYNEQFF. The DNA of the CDR3 is TGTGCCACCAGCAGAGAGAGGGGACGGCTAGCGACTTCCTACAATGAGCAGTTCTTC.

This clonotype came up a few times. This chain connects TRBV20-1 to TRBJ2-5, with 7 nucleotides matching TRBD2. V shed 2 bases, J shed 3 bases, and the junction held 0 bases outside the gene matches. Germline loops: CDR1 DFQATT, CDR2 SNEGSKA (reference sequence). The CDR3 runs to 12 residues. The CDR3: CSARLAEETQYF. The CDR3 bases are TGCAGTGCTAGACTAGCGGAAGAGACCCAGTACTTC.

This clonotype was counted a few times. The chain couples TRBV19 to TRBJ1-2, with a possible D match to TRBD1 (6 bases). V was pared by 3 bases and J by 5 bases, with 10 bases between. Germline V gene sequence: CDR1 LNHDA, CDR2 SQIVND (reference sequence). CDR3 length equals 13 residues. Written as DNA, the CDR3 is TGTGCCAGTAGTATCCAACAGGGATATGGCTACACCTTC. The encoded protein is CASSIQQGYGYTF.

This clonotype has only a few counts. The chain carries TRBV7-3 and TRBJ2-1; D is perhaps TRBD2 (5 bases). Deletions cut 2 bases from V and 4 bases from J, with 12 bases between. The V gene's germline CDR1 is SGHTA and CDR2 FQGTGA. The CDR3 is made up of 15 amino acids. In nucleotides, the CDR3 is TGTGCCAGCAGCTTATCTAGGGCGGGTTACAATGAGCAGTTCTTC. The encoded protein is CASSLSRAGYNEQFF.

V and J are TRBV7-9 and TRBJ1-2; no firm D call. The CDR3 consists of 12 residues. Germline loops: CDR1 SEHNR, CDR2 FQNEAQ (reference sequence). V was trimmed by 0 bases and J by 10 bases, leaving 9 bases between them. In nucleotides, the CDR3 is TGTGCCAGCAGCTTAGCGTCAGGAAACTACACCTTC. It encodes CASSLASGNYTF. Combining the CDR3 with reference TRBV7-9 and TRBJ1-2 gives the whole variable domain DTGVSQNPRHKITKRGQNVTFRCDPISEHNRLYWYRQTLGQGPEFLTYFQNEAQLEKSRLLSDRFSAERPKGSFSTLEIQRTEQGDSAMYLCASSLASGNYTFGSGTRLTVV.

This clonotype was detected many times. The chain joins TRBV19 to TRBJ1-2; D possibly corresponds to TRBD1 (6 bases). V lost 5 bases and J lost 5, with 9 bases in between. CDR1 is LNHDA, CDR2 SQIVND, per germline (reference sequence). The CDR3 is made up of 12 amino acids. The CDR3 DNA sequence: TGTGCCAGTAGTGGGACATATTATGGCTACACCTTC. It codes for CASSGTYYGYTF.

In this sample, this clonotype turned up many times. The chain combines TRBV5-1 with TRBJ2-3, with 9 bases aligning to TRBD1. The CDR3 sequence is 15 residues long. V was clipped by 4 bases and J by 5 bases; unmatched bases: 8. Germline loops: CDR1 SGHRS, CDR2 YFSETQ. The CDR3 coding sequence is TGCGCCAGCAGCCTGCGGGACAGGGAGAGAGATACGCAGTATTTT. The encoded protein is CASSLRDRERDTQYF.